Following are 27 T cell receptor beta chains from one sample sequenced in a study of T cells in Graves' hyperthyroidism and ophthalmopathy. Amplification targeted TCR beta CDR3 regions from RNA transcripts. The HTBI set primed first-round TCR CDR3 RT-PCR. One entry per CDR3 protein results from TCRdb running MiXCR on the multiplex PCR reads. This sample has about half a million distinct CDR3 sequences; just under 20% occur once, and the top ten carry approximately 50%. The sample was blood. These receptors all come from a man aged 40-50 years with Graves' ophthalmopathy.

This clonotype was picked up many times. This chain joins TRBV7-2 and TRBJ2-1, with no clear D. The V and J ends lost 3 bases and 4 bases respectively, with 4 bases between them. CDR3 length: 12 amino acids. Looked up from germline, CDR1 is SGHTA and CDR2 is FQGNSA. DNA of the CDR3: TGTGCCAGCAGCTTTTGGTACAATGAGCAGTTCTTC. Translating it yields CASSFWYNEQFF.

Comment on this clonotype: Being one base from a much bigger clone, this may be a read error. The V gene is TRBV7-9, the J gene TRBJ2-1; no definite D call. Looked up from germline, CDR1 is SEHNR and CDR2 is FQNEAQ (reference sequence). CDR3 size: 15 residues. The chain's CDR3 is CASTDVDRSYNGQFF. The CDR3 nucleotides are TGTGCCAGCACCGACGTGGATCGCTCCTACAATGGGCAGTTCTTC. Looking up the rest from reference TRBV7-9 and TRBJ2-1 gives the full variable domain: DTGVSQNPRHKITKRGQNVTFRCDPISEHNRLYWYRQTLGQGPEFLTYFQNEAQLEKSRLLSDRFSAERPKGSFSTLEIQRTEQGDSAMYLCASTDVDRSYNGQFFGPGTRLTVL.

The chain recombines TRBV6-1 with TRBJ2-1; weak D call: TRBD2 (5 bases). CDR1 MNHNS and CDR2 SASEGT come from the germline V gene. Trimming stripped 0 bases from V and 4 bases from J, with 10 bases between. The CDR3 runs to 15 residues. The CDR3 sequence is CASSEAGSPYNEQFF. The CDR3 DNA follows: TGTGCCAGCAGTGAAGCGGGGAGCCCGTACAATGAGCAGTTCTTC.

Comment on this clonotype: Its ends do not fully match the called genes, so a read error is possible. The V and J genes are TRBV27 and TRBJ1-1; 7 nucleotides match TRBD1. Germline loops: CDR1 MNHEY, CDR2 SMNVEV (reference sequence). The CDR3 has 15 amino acids. CDR3 loop: CVSSPLYRGRSEAFF. Here the CDR3 DNA reads TGTGTCAGCAGTCCCCTTTACAGGGGTCGTTCTGAAGCTTTCTTT.

This chain joins TRBV4-3 and TRBJ2-7; tentative D call: TRBD1 (6 bases). Trimming cost V 0 bases and J 4 bases, with 13 bases left between them. This CDR3 has 15 residues. CDR1 and CDR2 (germline): LGHNA, YSLEER. The CDR3 spells CASSQDFRTEYEQYF. CDR3 bases: TGCGCCAGCAGCCAAGATTTCCGGACAGAATACGAGCAGTACTTC.

This clonotype was seen repeatedly, ten times or more. The chain carries TRBV20-1 and TRBJ2-1; D is ambiguous. CDR1 is DFQATT, CDR2 SNEGSKA, per germline (reference sequence). The CDR3 spans 13 residues. Trimming took off 7 bases at V and 0 bases at J, with 10 bases between the two ends. In DNA, the CDR3 is TGCAGTGTTGCCGAGAGCTCCTACAATGAGCAGTTCTTC. Translation gives CSVAESSYNEQFF.

The V gene is TRBV20-1, the J gene TRBJ1-6, with TRBD1 matching over 8 bases. V shed 5 bases, J shed 7 bases, and the junction held 10 bases outside the gene matches. Germline V lookup: CDR1 DFQATT, CDR2 SNEGSKA (reference sequence). The CDR3 covers 15 residues. Here the CDR3 DNA reads TGCAGTGCTGGAAAAGCGGGACAGGCAAATTCACCCCTCCACTTT. This codes for CSAGKAGQANSPLHF.

The rearrangement links TRBV12-3 or TRBV12-4 to TRBJ2-7, with D tentatively TRBD1 (5 bases). This CDR3 comprises 14 residues. The germline V and J ends were trimmed by 3 bases and 4 bases, with 13 bases remaining between them. The chain's CDR3 is CASSLGQGQYEQYF. The CDR3 DNA reads TGTGCCAGCAGTTTGGGGCAGGGCCAATACGAGCAGTACTTC.

This clonotype was seen only a few times. V and J are TRBV9 and TRBJ2-2; D possibly uses TRBD1 or TRBD2 (5 bases each). CDR1 is SGDLS, CDR2 YYNGEE, per germline. The CDR3 has 16 residues. The ends were cut back, 0 bases at V and 4 bases at J, with 13 bases in the middle. DNA for the CDR3: TGTGCCAGCAGCGTAGATTTGTCGGGGCTCACCGGGGAGCTGTTTTTT. Protein product: CASSVDLSGLTGELFF.

This sequence joins TRBV3-1 and TRBJ2-1; D is unresolved. The V end was cut by 0 bases, the J end by 12 bases, with 6 bases between. Germline V gene data show CDR1 as LGHDT and CDR2 as YNNKEL (reference sequence). The CDR3 extends over 11 amino acids. CDR3 DNA sequence: TGTGCCAGCAGCCAAGATTACCGGCAGTTCTTC. It translates to CASSQDYRQFF.

This clonotype occurred a few times. V and J are TRBV29-1 and TRBJ1-5, with 9 bases fitting TRBD1. CDR1 and CDR2 from the germline V gene are SQVTM and ANQGSEA. The CDR3 totals 13 residues. The V and J ends lost 8 bases and 3 bases, in that order; junction bases with no gene match: 5. The CDR3 nucleotides read TGCAGCACCCGGACAGGGGACAATCAGCCCCAGCATTTT. Its protein is CSTRTGDNQPQHF.

J is TRBJ1-1 and V is TRBV5-1; D uncertain. The CDR3 runs 14 residues. Trimming removed 0 bases at V and 0 bases at J, with 6 bases between. Germline assignment: CDR1 SGHRS and CDR2 YFSETQ. The DNA for the CDR3 is TGCGCCAGCAGCTTGGCATCGGTGAACACTGAAGCTTTCTTT. Protein sequence: CASSLASVNTEAFF.

This clonotype occurred many times. This chain links TRBV12-3 or TRBV12-4 with TRBJ1-1; 11 nucleotides agree with TRBD1. Trimming took 6 bases from V and 5 from J; bases not matched to a gene: 5. The CDR3 contains 14 residues. In nucleotides, the CDR3 is TGTGCCAGCAGACGGGGACAGGGGGGAACTGAAGCTTTCTTT. Protein sequence: CASRRGQGGTEAFF.

This clonotype was seen at least ten times. The J gene is TRBJ2-4, the V gene TRBV28, with D perhaps TRBD2 (6 bases). The CDR3 is 13 amino acids. Germline assignment: CDR1 MDHEN and CDR2 SYDVKM. Trimming stripped 3 bases from V and 10 bases from J, with 13 bases between. The CDR3 DNA is TGTGCCAGCAGTTTGGGTTCCGCGGGGATTCAGTACTTC. It encodes CASSLGSAGIQYF.

This clonotype was recorded many times. This chain uses TRBV7-2 with TRBJ2-1, with 13 positions matching TRBD2. In germline, CDR1 is SGHTA, CDR2 FQGNSA. The CDR3 is made up of 16 amino acids. V was pared by 5 bases and J by 9 bases, with 10 bases of the junction left unmatched. The CDR3 sequence is CASSRTSGGAKTEQFF. The CDR3 DNA sequence: TGTGCCAGCAGCCGTACTAGCGGGGGGGCCAAGACTGAGCAGTTCTTC.

V usage is TRBV30 and J usage is TRBJ2-7, with D possibly TRBD1 on 6 matching bases. Trimming cost V 0 bases and J 5 bases, with 17 bases left between them. This CDR3 spans 15 amino acids. CDR1 is GTSNPN and CDR2 is SVGIG in the germline V gene (reference sequence). CDR3 DNA sequence: TGTGCCTGGAGTGTGAAGGGAACAGGGTACAACGAGCAGTACTTC. Residues: CAWSVKGTGYNEQYF.

The genes are TRBV5-1 and TRBJ1-2; TRBD1 aligns across 7 bases. The V gene end was trimmed by 4 bases and the J gene end by 2 bases; junction bases not matched to a gene: 5. The CDR3 sequence is 14 residues long. Germline V lookup: CDR1 SGHRS, CDR2 YFSETQ. CDR3 in amino acids: CASSPTDRNYGYTF. The CDR3 nucleotides are TGCGCCAGCAGCCCAACGGACAGGAACTATGGCTACACCTTC.

This clonotype showed up just a few times. V gene TRBV7-6 combines with J gene TRBJ1-4; 7 bases align to TRBD1. Germline-derived CDR1 and CDR2 are SGHVS and FNYEAQ. J gave up 0 bases and V 5 bases, and 6 bases lay outside the gene matches. The CDR3 extends over 16 amino acids. The CDR3, as DNA: TGTGCCAGCAGCCTCGGGACAGAACCAACTAATGAAAAACTGTTTTTT. It encodes CASSLGTEPTNEKLFF.

The gene calls are TRBV5-1 and TRBJ2-1; D is ambiguous. V gave up 2 bases and J gave up 4 bases, with 10 bases separating them. The germline gives CDR1 SGHRS, CDR2 YFSETQ. The CDR3 spans 14 residues. As DNA, the CDR3 is TGCGCCAGCAGCTTTCGGAGCATATACAATGAGCAGTTCTTC. Translating gives CASSFRSIYNEQFF.

This clonotype was seen more than once but under ten times. V usage is TRBV10-1 and J usage is TRBJ2-2; a possible D gene is TRBD1 (6 bases). The CDR3 runs to 16 residues. Germline CDR1 is WNHNN and CDR2 is SYGVQD (reference sequence). Trimming stripped 3 bases from V and 1 base from J, with 12 bases between. The CDR3 spells CASSEGQTLNTGELFF. The CDR3 nucleotides are TGCGCCAGCAGTGAAGGACAGACCCTGAACACCGGGGAGCTGTTTTTT.

This clonotype was counted at least ten times. The V and J genes are TRBV12-3 or TRBV12-4 and TRBJ2-7, with no clear D. V was clipped by 6 bases and J by 3 bases, with 12 bases between them. The CDR3 runs 13 residues. CDR3 residues: CASSPYYNYEQYF. DNA of the CDR3: TGTGCCAGCAGCCCGTACTATAACTACGAGCAGTACTTC.

The chain recombines TRBV19 with TRBJ2-7, with 8 bases matching TRBD1. The germline CDR1 and CDR2 sequences are LNHDA and SQIVND (reference sequence). V lost 7 bases and J lost 0; bases outside the gene matches: 11. CDR3 length: 16 amino acids. Here the CDR3 reads CASTSLGGQVSYEQYF. Written as DNA, the CDR3 is TGTGCCAGTACCTCCCTCGGGGGACAGGTCTCCTACGAGCAGTACTTC.

This clonotype has more than one count but fewer than ten. This chain connects TRBV7-6 to TRBJ2-1, with 13 bases lining up with TRBD2. The CDR3 has 22 residues. Germline loops: CDR1 SGHVS, CDR2 FNYEAQ. The J segment lost 0 bases and the V segment lost 1 base, leaving 15 bases of the junction unmatched. Written as DNA, the CDR3 is TGTGCCAGCAGCTTAGGAAGTCTACTAGCGGGGGGGCGTTATGGCTCCTACAATGAGCAGTTCTTC. Translating it yields CASSLGSLLAGGRYGSYNEQFF. The full variable domain, in which reference TRBV7-6 and TRBJ2-1 provide the parts outside the CDR3, is GAGVSQSPRYKVTKRGQDVALRCDPISGHVSLYWYRQALGQGPEFLTYFNYEAQQDKSGLPNDRFSAERPEGSISTLTIQRTEQRDSAMYRCASSLGSLLAGGRYGSYNEQFFGPGTRLTVL.

Details on this clonotype: The final CDR3 position lacks the conserved phenylalanine or tryptophan, pointing to a likely read error. This chain uses TRBV12-3 or TRBV12-4 with TRBJ2-3; maybe TRBD2 (6 bases). This CDR3 is built from 14 residues. Trimming took off 5 bases at V and 2 bases at J, with 11 bases between the two ends. CDR3 nucleotides: TGTGCCAGCAGTCGACTAGTCCTCACAGATACGCAGTATTTA. This encodes CASSRLVLTDTQYL.

Many counts were recorded for this clonotype. V gene TRBV9 combines with J gene TRBJ1-1; the match to TRBD1 covers 7 bases. This CDR3 comprises 15 residues. V trimming: 4 bases; J trimming: 6 bases; junction bases outside the gene matches: 12. Germline CDR1 is SGDLS and CDR2 is YYNGEE. The CDR3 region has the DNA TGTGCCAGCAGCTCAGTAGGGGCAGGGGGTTCTGAAGCTTTCTTT. Translating it yields CASSSVGAGGSEAFF.

This clonotype has just a few counts. This chain joins TRBV4-3 and TRBJ2-1; D is perhaps TRBD2 (7 bases). V dropped 0 bases and J dropped 3 bases, with 12 bases sitting between them. The CDR3 totals 16 residues. Germline CDR1 and CDR2: LGHNA and YSLEER. The CDR3 coding sequence is TGCGCCAGCAGCCAAGAGGCAGGGGAGGGCTACAATGAGCAGTTCTTC. This gives the protein CASSQEAGEGYNEQFF.

The genes are TRBV18 and TRBJ2-2; the D gene is possibly TRBD2 (5 bases). The CDR3 is made up of 16 amino acids. Germline-derived CDR1 and CDR2 are KGHSH and LQKENI. The ends were cut back, 6 bases at V and 1 base at J, with 15 bases in the middle. This CDR3 reads CASSTRGSGNTGELFF. CDR3 bases: TGTGCCAGCTCCACCAGAGGGAGCGGGAACACCGGGGAGCTGTTTTTT.